This TCR beta chain was recorded in a study of cytomegalovirus exposure and HLA in healthy donors. Notes on the study in general: Most of the TCR beta V segments (in an earlier analysis) were productive either about 90% or about 30% of the time. Common viral pathogens (according to a later analysis) appeared linked to several of the most significant clusters.

Vbeta (60) and Jbeta (13) primers were used in the PCR. Method: immunoSEQ multiplex PCR; TCRdb's copy keeps in-frame clones and lacks some. The data contain a few hundred thousand clones, approximately 80% of them singletons. Looked up from germline, CDR1 is SGHTA and CDR2 is FQGTGA. The CDR3 extends over 15 amino acids. V shed 5 bases, J shed 6 bases, and the junction held 10 bases outside the gene matches. In regard to this clone: Its target is unknown.

This TCR was recovered from a man between 25 and 39 years old in good health and CMV-seronegative. Sequenced input: PBMCs. This chain uses TRBV7-3 with TRBJ2-1; 7 nucleotides line up with TRBD1. The CDR3 DNA is TGTGCCAGCAGCCTGTCGGACAGGACTTTCAATGAGCAGTTCTTC. Translating it yields CASSLSDRTFNEQFF. Together with reference TRBV7-3 and TRBJ2-1, the CDR3 gives the full variable domain: GAGVSQTPSNKVTEKGKYVELRCDPISGHTALYWYRQSLGQGPEFLIYFQGTGAADDSGLPNDRFFAVRPEGSVSTLKIQRTERGDSAVYLCASSLSDRTFNEQFFGPGTRLTVL.